These T cell receptor beta chains were read from a single sample in a study of neurological immune-mediated disorders. TCRdb called the 5' RACE reads again in MiXCR, with one record for every CDR3 protein. The table shows about 120,000 distinct CDR3 sequences, with about 3.4% occurring only once. Sequencing was performed on PBMCs. All receptors derive from a woman aged 25 to 45 with multiple sclerosis. Both conserved end residues are part of each CDR3. A D gene is named only where the DNA matches it firmly. The size of a clone is reported for some rows only, either as once, few or many, or as a class for expanded clones.

j_call,d_call,clone_size,v_call,cdr3_aa,cdr3_nt
TRBJ2-4,.,many,TRBV27,CASSLWGENIQYF,TGTGCCAGCAGTTTATGGGGGGAAAACATTCAGTACTTC
TRBJ1-1,.,many,TRBV4-1,CASSLGHQRGTTEAFF,TGCGCCAGCAGCCTGGGACACCAACGGGGAACCACTGAAGCTTTCTTT
TRBJ2-1,TRBD1,many,TRBV5-1,CASSPQGEIGEQFF,TGCGCCAGCAGCCCGCAGGGGGAAATCGGTGAGCAGTTCTTC
TRBJ2-7,.,many,TRBV5-1,CASSGDLEGWEQYF,TGCGCCAGCAGCGGTGACTTGGAAGGCTGGGAGCAGTACTTC
TRBJ2-6,TRBD1,many,TRBV5-1,CASTGGQGIGANVLTF,TGCGCCAGCACCGGAGGACAGGGAATTGGGGCCAACGTCCTGACTTTC
TRBJ2-7,TRBD2,many,TRBV29-1,CSVVGLAGVYEQYF,TGCAGCGTTGTTGGACTAGCGGGAGTCTACGAGCAGTACTTC
TRBJ1-1,TRBD1,many,TRBV5-1,CASSYGTGVTEAFF,TGCGCCAGCAGCTACGGGACAGGGGTGACTGAAGCTTTCTTT
TRBJ2-2,TRBD2,.,TRBV18,CASGLGAGELFF,TGTGCCAGCGGACTAGGGGCCGGGGAGCTGTTTTTT
TRBJ2-1,.,many,TRBV3-1,CASSPTDDHLYNEQFF,TGTGCCAGCAGCCCAACCGACGACCACTTATACAATGAGCAGTTCTTC
TRBJ1-2,.,many,TRBV20-1,CSALQPSYGYTF,TGCAGTGCTTTGCAGCCGTCCTATGGCTACACCTTC
TRBJ1-4,TRBD1,few,TRBV6-6,CASSLTQGAANEKLFF,TGTGCCAGCAGTCTTACCCAGGGGGCGGCTAATGAAAAACTGTTTTTT
TRBJ2-1,TRBD2,.,TRBV5-1,CASIGGGSYNEQFF,TGCGCCAGCATAGGCGGGGGAAGCTACAATGAGCAGTTCTTC
TRBJ2-1,TRBD2,many,TRBV29-1,CSVAGLAGGSEQFF,TGCAGCGTTGCTGGACTAGCGGGAGGGAGTGAGCAGTTCTTC
TRBJ1-6,.,many,TRBV7-2,CASSILIGGYNSPLHF,TGTGCCAGCAGCATCCTAATAGGGGGTTATAATTCACCCCTCCACTTT
TRBJ2-3,.,many,TRBV21-1,CASSKVGFPGCTDTQYF,TGTGCCAGCAGCAAAGTCGGGTTTCCGGGCTGCACAGATACGCAGTATTTT
TRBJ1-2,.,many,TRBV7-2,CASSLGRLSNYGYTF,TGTGCCAGCAGCTTAGGCCGGTTAAGCAACTATGGCTACACCTTC
TRBJ2-3,.,.,TRBV9,CASSVVGGSTDTQYF,TGTGCCAGCAGCGTAGTGGGCGGGAGCACAGATACGCAGTATTTT
TRBJ1-1,.,many,TRBV6-6,CASSYYAHGNEAFF,TGTGCCAGCAGTTACTACGCCCATGGAAATGAAGCTTTCTTT
TRBJ1-4,TRBD1,many,TRBV20-1,CSVADRPGGEKLFF,TGCAGTGTTGCCGACCGACCAGGGGGTGAAAAACTGTTTTTT
TRBJ2-3,.,few,TRBV20-1,CSTRPSGYSTDTQYF,TGCAGTACTCGGCCGAGCGGATATTCCACAGATACGCAGTATTTT
TRBJ2-3,.,many,TRBV10-3,CAIGGDTQYF,TGTGCCATCGGGGGTGATACGCAGTATTTT
TRBJ2-2,.,many,TRBV20-1,CSARVLNTGELFF,TGCAGTGCTAGGGTACTAAACACCGGGGAGCTGTTTTTT
TRBJ1-5,.,many,TRBV5-6,CASSSGQFNQPQHF,TGTGCCAGCAGCAGCGGACAGTTTAATCAGCCCCAGCATTTT
TRBJ1-3,.,many,TRBV12-3/TRBV12-4,CASSFWLGPSSSGNTIYF,TGTGCCAGCAGTTTTTGGCTTGGGCCCTCCAGCTCTGGAAACACCATATATTTT
TRBJ2-3,.,few,TRBV20-1,CSARVVAREYTDTQYF,TGCAGTGCTAGGGTAGTGGCGCGGGAATACACAGATACGCAGTATTTT
TRBJ2-3,TRBD2,few,TRBV10-3,CAARGGVDTQYF,TGTGCCGCCCGGGGGGGCGTAGATACGCAGTATTTT
TRBJ2-1,.,many,TRBV20-1,CSGTDKPLYNEQFF,TGCTCGGGAACGGATAAACCTCTCTACAATGAGCAGTTCTTC
TRBJ1-2,.,many,TRBV29-1,CSVEDDTSGYTF,TGCAGCGTTGAAGACGACACCTCTGGCTACACCTTC
TRBJ2-1,.,medium-sized,TRBV14,CASGLQGIGEQFF,TGTGCCAGCGGGCTACAGGGAATCGGTGAGCAGTTCTTC
TRBJ2-7,TRBD2,many,TRBV20-1,CSARDFGAGGNEQYF,TGCAGTGCTAGAGATTTTGGAGCGGGAGGTAACGAGCAGTACTTC
TRBJ2-7,.,many,TRBV6-2/TRBV6-3,CASSQILNEQYF,TGTGCCAGCAGTCAAATACTAAACGAGCAGTACTTC